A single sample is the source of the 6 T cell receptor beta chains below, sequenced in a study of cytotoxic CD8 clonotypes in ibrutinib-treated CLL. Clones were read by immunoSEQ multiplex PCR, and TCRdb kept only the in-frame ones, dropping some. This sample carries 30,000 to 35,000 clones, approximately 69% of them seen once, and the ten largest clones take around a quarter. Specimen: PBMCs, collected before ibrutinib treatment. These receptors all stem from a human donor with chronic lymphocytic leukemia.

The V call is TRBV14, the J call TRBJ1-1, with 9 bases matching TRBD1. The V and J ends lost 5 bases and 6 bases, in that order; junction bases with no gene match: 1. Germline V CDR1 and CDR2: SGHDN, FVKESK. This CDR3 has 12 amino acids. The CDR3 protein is CASSWTGAEAFF. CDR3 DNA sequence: TGTGCCAGCAGCTGGACAGGGGCTGAAGCTTTCTTT.

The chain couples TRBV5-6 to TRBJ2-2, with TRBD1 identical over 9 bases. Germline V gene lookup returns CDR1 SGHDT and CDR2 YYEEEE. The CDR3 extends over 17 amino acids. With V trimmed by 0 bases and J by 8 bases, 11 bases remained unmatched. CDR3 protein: CASSLGPGTGPRGELFF. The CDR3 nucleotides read TGTGCCAGCAGCTTGGGGCCCGGGACAGGGCCAAGAGGGGAGCTGTTTTTT.

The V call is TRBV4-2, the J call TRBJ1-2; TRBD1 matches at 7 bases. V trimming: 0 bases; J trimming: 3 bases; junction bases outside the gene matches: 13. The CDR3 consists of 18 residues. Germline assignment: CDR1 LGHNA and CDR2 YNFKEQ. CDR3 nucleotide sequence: TGTGCCAGCAGCCAAGATTTTATACAGGGGAGCGTTGACTATGGCTACACCTTC. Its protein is CASSQDFIQGSVDYGYTF.

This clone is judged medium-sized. Here the CDR3 DNA reads TGTGCCAGCAACCTTGCCGGTGTCAAAAACATTCAGTACTTC. This sequence encodes CASNLAGVKNIQYF. The chain is built from TRBV2 and TRBJ2-4; D ambiguous. CDR3 length: 14 amino acids. V lost 7 bases and J 3 bases, leaving 13 bases between the germline ends. Per the germline V gene, CDR1 is SNHLY and CDR2 is FYNNEI. The complete variable domain, with remaining parts taken from reference TRBV2 and TRBJ2-4, reads EPEVTQTPSHQVTQMGQEVILRCVPISNHLYFYWYRQILGQKVEFLVSFYNNEISEKSEIFDDQFSVERPDGSNFTLKIRSTKLEDSAMYFCASNLAGVKNIQYFGAGTRLSVL.

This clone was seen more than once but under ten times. For the CDR3, the DNA is TGTGCCAGCAGTGATCGAGGGTATACGCAGTATTTT. This encodes CASSDRGYTQYF. The genes are TRBV2 and TRBJ2-3; D perhaps matches TRBD2 (5 bases). The CDR3 length is 12 residues. Trimming stripped 3 bases from V and 7 bases from J, with 8 bases between. Germline CDR1 and CDR2: SNHLY and FYNNEI.

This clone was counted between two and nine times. CDR3 sequence reads: CATTGTRVGEQFF. The CDR3 bases are TGTGCCACTACTGGGACTAGAGTCGGTGAGCAGTTCTTC. V is TRBV19 and J is TRBJ2-1; 8 positions agree with TRBD2. V trimming: 10 bases; J trimming: 9 bases; junction bases outside the gene matches: 11. The CDR3 contains 13 residues. Germline lookup yields CDR1 LNHDA and CDR2 SQIVND (reference sequence).